This T cell receptor (beta chain) originates from a study of blood T cell repertoires in COVID-19. About the research overall: Collection of acute and convalescent COVID-19 samples took place in the United States, Italy and Spain. The cDNA or gDNA used as material had been derived from T cells, B-cell-depleted T cells, or PBMCs.

Germline lookup yields CDR1 MNHNS and CDR2 SASEGT. The CDR3 has 13 amino acids. Study processing details: Nucleated cell number was recorded as an estimate derived from reference gene primer amplification. This table comes from immunoSEQ multiplex PCR, and its TCRdb copy is limited to in-frame clones, with some not included. V, J and clone size are those of that table, while D and trimming were read from the DNA. This sample carries around 140,000 clones, around 78% of them seen once, and the ten largest clones take over 4%. About this clone: The junction does not match germline at one end; this may be a read error.

This sequence joins TRBV6-1 and TRBJ1-3; no clear D. Material: peripheral blood. This clonotype was sampled from a woman of 80 years or more with active or convalescent COVID-19. The CDR3 spells CASREASGNTIYF. The CDR3 DNA sequence: TGTGCCAGCCGTGAGGCATCTGGAAACACCATATATTTT.